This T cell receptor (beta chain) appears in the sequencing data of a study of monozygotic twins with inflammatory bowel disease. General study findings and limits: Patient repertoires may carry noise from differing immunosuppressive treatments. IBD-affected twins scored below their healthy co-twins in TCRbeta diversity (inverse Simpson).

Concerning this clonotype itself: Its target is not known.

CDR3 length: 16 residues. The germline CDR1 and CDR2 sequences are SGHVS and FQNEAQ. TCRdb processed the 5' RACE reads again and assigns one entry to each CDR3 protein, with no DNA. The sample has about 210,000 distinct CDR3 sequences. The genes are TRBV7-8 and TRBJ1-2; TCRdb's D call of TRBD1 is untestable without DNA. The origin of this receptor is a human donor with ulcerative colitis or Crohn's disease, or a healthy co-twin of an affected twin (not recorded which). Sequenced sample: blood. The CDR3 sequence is CASSFTGTGIPYGYTF.